This T cell receptor beta chain was captured by sequencing in a study of blood T cell repertoires in COVID-19 (dated by TCRdb to the early 2020s). General notes on the study: Samples covering the acute and convalescent phases of COVID-19 were provided by collaborators in the United States, Italy and Spain. Subjects who had been exposed to COVID-19, were actively infected with it, or had recovered from it provided the deeply sampled blood TCRbeta repertoires that made up the dataset. The repertoires were released in a freely available public database meant as a resource for research on the immune response to SARS-CoV-2. The material from the prospective study consisted of cDNA or gDNA derived from T cells, B-cell-depleted T cells, or PBMCs. Samples were obtained from the ongoing ImmuneRACE study (first 160 participants) and from about 1,300 subjects provided by 6 global collaborators. The sample metadata nearly always contained a de-identified subject ID, COVID-19 status, age in years and sex. HLA class I and class II types, where available, came from metadata supplied by the sample provider rather than from assay-based typing. Paper-wide results and their limitations: Clinical and demographic metadata were provided uncurated, with the amount varying by source and participant.

From cysteine to phenylalanine, the CDR3 is 16 amino acids long. The CDR3 DNA has 48 bases and is translated from base 1. The germline V gene encodes CDR1 LGHNA and CDR2 YSLEER. V is shortened by 0 bases, J by 8 bases, and the region joining them spans 19 bases. TCRbeta CDR3 regions were amplified from genomic DNA by means of the immunoSEQ Assay, a bias-controlled multiplex PCR. The study's own analysis went as follows. The number of nucleated cells in each sample was estimated from the amplification of reference gene primers within the assay. Sequence reads were collapsed and filtered to measure the absolute abundance of every unique TCRbeta CDR3 rearrangement. Productive Simpson clonality was computed per sample as the square root of Simpson's diversity index over productive rearrangements. Not all clones reach the TCRdb copy of this immuneACCESS table, which keeps in-frame sequences only. Checked studies attribute under half of the gap to unresolved V genes and leave the rest unexplained. The D gene and trimming were derived from the DNA, and the V and J assignments and clone size from that table. Within this sample are approximately 400,000 clones, with about 90% of them counted one time only. The ten most abundant clones make up 1% to 1.5% of the sample.

This clone is a singleton in its sample. The antigen this receptor binds is unknown. No per-base quality is available; no much larger clone lies one base away. Enrolling through a virtual design, the prospective study's participants ranged in age from roughly 18 to 90 years and lived across 20 to 25 United States geographic areas. In the prospective study, participants were assigned to cohorts based on the clinical history participants reported in a screening survey and a study questionnaire. For ImmuneRACE Cohort 3, a participant was defined as recovered based on two consecutive negative NP/OP PCR tests, clearance by a healthcare professional, or resolution of symptoms. Each participant in the prospective study had whole blood, serum and a nasopharyngeal or oropharyngeal swab collected by mobile phlebotomists. Participants in the prospective study had the option to provide additional blood draws and questionnaires over an approximately 2-month period. Before DNA extraction, prospective study blood samples were shipped either frozen or at room temperature.

Specimen: PBMCs or T cells enriched from blood (not recorded which). The clonotype originates from a man aged 30 to 39 who had recovered from COVID-19. Recombination joined TRBV4-3 with TRBJ1-2; the D gene is perhaps TRBD1, on 5 matching bases. CDR3 reads: CASSQESGAGSGGYTF. At the DNA level, the sequence is TGCGCCAGCAGCCAAGAAAGTGGGGCCGGGTCCGGAGGCTACACCTTC.